This TCR beta chain is drawn from a study of Ad26.COV2.S vaccination and SARS-CoV-2 variants. Study-wide points: After vaccination, reports described spike-specific CD8+ and CD4+ T cell responses as showing substantial breadth. Measures of TCR breadth and depth may have fallen short of total T cell responses.

Trimming pared 2 bases from V and 9 bases from J, leaving 11 bases between. CDR1 is MNHEY and CDR2 is SMNVEV in the germline V gene (reference sequence). The CDR3 runs 13 residues. Measured with immunoSEQ multiplex PCR; TCRdb has only the in-frame clones, and not every one. The repertoire holds around 450,000 clones, with 89% as singletons. As for treatment: roughly 18 received Ad26.COV2.S at low or high dose, single or two shots; about 5 received placebo; per-sample allocation not given. Sampling occurred on day 63 after the first vaccine or placebo injection. Comments on this clone: Antigen specificity is unknown.

The chain joins TRBV27 to TRBJ2-1, with D possibly matching TRBD2 (5 bases). The receptor was derived from a person between 18 and 65 years old who received the Ad26.COV2.S COVID-19 vaccine or a placebo. The material was peripheral blood, obtained in a trial of Ad26.COV2.S vaccine versus placebo. CDR3 loop: CASSLRTRAEQFF. The CDR3 nucleotides read TGTGCCAGCAGTTTACGGACGCGGGCTGAGCAGTTCTTC.